The present T cell receptor beta chain was sequenced within a study of CD8 T cells in Susac syndrome. Broader study findings: The study's TCR sequencing and HLA analysis drew on a certain number of individuals. That number was acknowledged as relatively small.

With regard to this clonotype: Its target is unknown.

Sequencing of TCR beta covered CD8+ and CD4+ T cells obtained from blood. In contrast to the negatively isolated CD8+ and CD4+ T cells, TEMRA cells were FACS-enriched. Random hexamers were used to reverse transcribe an amount of about 0.5 to 1 ug RNA. An immunoSEQ multiplex PCR amplified TCR beta CDR3 over 54 Vbeta and 13 Jbeta. Via MiXCR, TCRdb re-called the immunoSEQ multiplex PCR reads, giving one row per CDR3 protein. The sample records 330,000 or so distinct CDR3 sequences, 75% to 90% being singletons. Sequencing was carried out using CD8+ T cells from PBMCs. This sequence was found in a human donor with multiple sclerosis.

CDR3: CASSQGIAGTYEQYF. The CDR3 region has the DNA TGTGCCAGCAGCCAAGGAATAGCGGGCACCTACGAGCAGTACTTC. This rearrangement joins TRBV4-2 to TRBJ2-7, with 7 bases matching TRBD2. Germline loops: CDR1 LGHNA, CDR2 YNFKEQ. The CDR3 is 15 residues long. V trimming: 1 base; J trimming: 2 bases; junction bases outside the gene matches: 5.